These 9 T cell receptor beta chains were sequenced from one sample in a study of blood T cell repertoires in COVID-19. The table came from immunoSEQ multiplex PCR; TCRdb's copy has only in-frame clones and leaves some out. Among 90,000 to 120,000 clones listed, 70% to 90% were seen once. What was sequenced was peripheral blood. These receptor sequences come from a human donor in a cohort sampled during active COVID-19.

The CDR3, as DNA: TGCAGCGTCGATACACCTCCCGGGGAGCTGTTTTTT. It specifies CSVDTPPGELFF. The chain joins TRBV29-1 to TRBJ2-2; no clear D gene. With 6 bases removed from V and 6 bases from J, the gap between germline ends came to 11 bases. The CDR3 loop spans 12 amino acids. Germline V lookup: CDR1 SQVTM, CDR2 ANQGSEA.

The count of this clone is one. The chain couples TRBV27 to TRBJ1-4; D may be TRBD1 (5 bases). V lost 4 bases, J lost 7 bases, and 19 bases lay in between. Per the germline V gene, CDR1 is MNHEY and CDR2 is SMNVEV (reference sequence). The CDR3 has 16 residues. The CDR3 reads CASSSLSGGSAEKLFF. The CDR3 DNA follows: TGTGCCAGCAGTTCCCTTTCGGGGGGGTCCGCTGAAAAACTGTTTTTT.

The rearrangement uses TRBV4-1 and TRBJ1-1; no reliable D call. Deletions cut 0 bases from V and 0 bases from J, with 14 bases between. The CDR3 loop spans 17 amino acids. Germline V gene data show CDR1 as MGHRA and CDR2 as YSYEKL. The CDR3 is CASSQEYATVMNTEAFF. For the CDR3, the DNA is TGCGCCAGCAGCCAAGAGTATGCAACAGTCATGAACACTGAAGCTTTCTTT.

The V call is TRBV19, the J call TRBJ1-2; maybe TRBD1 (5 bases). Germline CDR1 reads LNHDA; CDR2 reads SQIVND (reference sequence). This CDR3 has 14 residues. V was pared by 11 bases and J by 5 bases, with 21 bases between. The CDR3 sequence is CAVTPGPGGYGYTF. The CDR3 nucleotides read TGTGCCGTCACGCCGGGACCCGGAGGGTATGGCTACACCTTC.

The rearrangement joins TRBV12-5 to TRBJ1-6, with D maybe TRBD1 (5 bases). Germline V gene data show CDR1 as LGHNT and CDR2 as FRNRAP. This CDR3 contains 17 residues. Deletions cut 0 bases from V and 7 bases from J, with 16 bases between. For the CDR3, the DNA is TGTGCTAGTGGTTTGGTACTCGGGGGACTGCAGAATTCACCCCTCCACTTT. Protein: CASGLVLGGLQNSPLHF.

CDR3 region: CSARERAGNTIYF. CDR3 nucleotide sequence: TGCAGCGCGCGGGAGAGGGCTGGAAACACCATATATTTT. J is TRBJ1-3 and V is TRBV29-1, with D unclear. Germline V CDR1 and CDR2: SQVTM, ANQGSEA. The V end lost 7 bases, the J end lost 2 bases, and 12 bases lay between the germline ends. CDR3 length: 13 residues.

The chain couples TRBV5-4 to TRBJ2-2; possible D gene TRBD2, 5 bases. This CDR3 region has 16 residues. Germline lookup yields CDR1 SGHNT and CDR2 YYREEE (reference sequence). Trimming stripped 4 bases from V and 0 bases from J, with 13 bases between. CDR3 sequence: CASSPKTGANTGELFF. DNA of the CDR3: TGTGCCAGCAGCCCGAAAACCGGGGCGAACACCGGGGAGCTGTTTTTT.

Comment on this clone: The same CDR3 also results from other DNA sequences found in this sample. The chain couples TRBV20-1 to TRBJ1-2; D is unclear. The CDR3 runs 11 residues. V lost 5 bases, J lost 5 bases, and 9 bases lay in between. From germline, CDR1 is DFQATT and CDR2 SNEGSKA (reference sequence). The CDR3: CSAGAGYGYTF. DNA of the CDR3: TGCAGTGCTGGAGCCGGGTATGGCTACACCTTC.

The rearrangement joins TRBV4-1 to TRBJ2-3; 10 nucleotides align to TRBD2. The trim removed 4 bases at V and 2 bases at J, leaving 12 bases unmatched. Looked up from germline, CDR1 is MGHRA and CDR2 is YSYEKL. The CDR3 sequence is 18 residues long. The CDR3: CASSLPGKLAGPTDTQYF. CDR3 nucleotides: TGCGCCAGCAGCCTTCCTGGAAAACTAGCGGGGCCCACAGATACGCAGTATTTT.